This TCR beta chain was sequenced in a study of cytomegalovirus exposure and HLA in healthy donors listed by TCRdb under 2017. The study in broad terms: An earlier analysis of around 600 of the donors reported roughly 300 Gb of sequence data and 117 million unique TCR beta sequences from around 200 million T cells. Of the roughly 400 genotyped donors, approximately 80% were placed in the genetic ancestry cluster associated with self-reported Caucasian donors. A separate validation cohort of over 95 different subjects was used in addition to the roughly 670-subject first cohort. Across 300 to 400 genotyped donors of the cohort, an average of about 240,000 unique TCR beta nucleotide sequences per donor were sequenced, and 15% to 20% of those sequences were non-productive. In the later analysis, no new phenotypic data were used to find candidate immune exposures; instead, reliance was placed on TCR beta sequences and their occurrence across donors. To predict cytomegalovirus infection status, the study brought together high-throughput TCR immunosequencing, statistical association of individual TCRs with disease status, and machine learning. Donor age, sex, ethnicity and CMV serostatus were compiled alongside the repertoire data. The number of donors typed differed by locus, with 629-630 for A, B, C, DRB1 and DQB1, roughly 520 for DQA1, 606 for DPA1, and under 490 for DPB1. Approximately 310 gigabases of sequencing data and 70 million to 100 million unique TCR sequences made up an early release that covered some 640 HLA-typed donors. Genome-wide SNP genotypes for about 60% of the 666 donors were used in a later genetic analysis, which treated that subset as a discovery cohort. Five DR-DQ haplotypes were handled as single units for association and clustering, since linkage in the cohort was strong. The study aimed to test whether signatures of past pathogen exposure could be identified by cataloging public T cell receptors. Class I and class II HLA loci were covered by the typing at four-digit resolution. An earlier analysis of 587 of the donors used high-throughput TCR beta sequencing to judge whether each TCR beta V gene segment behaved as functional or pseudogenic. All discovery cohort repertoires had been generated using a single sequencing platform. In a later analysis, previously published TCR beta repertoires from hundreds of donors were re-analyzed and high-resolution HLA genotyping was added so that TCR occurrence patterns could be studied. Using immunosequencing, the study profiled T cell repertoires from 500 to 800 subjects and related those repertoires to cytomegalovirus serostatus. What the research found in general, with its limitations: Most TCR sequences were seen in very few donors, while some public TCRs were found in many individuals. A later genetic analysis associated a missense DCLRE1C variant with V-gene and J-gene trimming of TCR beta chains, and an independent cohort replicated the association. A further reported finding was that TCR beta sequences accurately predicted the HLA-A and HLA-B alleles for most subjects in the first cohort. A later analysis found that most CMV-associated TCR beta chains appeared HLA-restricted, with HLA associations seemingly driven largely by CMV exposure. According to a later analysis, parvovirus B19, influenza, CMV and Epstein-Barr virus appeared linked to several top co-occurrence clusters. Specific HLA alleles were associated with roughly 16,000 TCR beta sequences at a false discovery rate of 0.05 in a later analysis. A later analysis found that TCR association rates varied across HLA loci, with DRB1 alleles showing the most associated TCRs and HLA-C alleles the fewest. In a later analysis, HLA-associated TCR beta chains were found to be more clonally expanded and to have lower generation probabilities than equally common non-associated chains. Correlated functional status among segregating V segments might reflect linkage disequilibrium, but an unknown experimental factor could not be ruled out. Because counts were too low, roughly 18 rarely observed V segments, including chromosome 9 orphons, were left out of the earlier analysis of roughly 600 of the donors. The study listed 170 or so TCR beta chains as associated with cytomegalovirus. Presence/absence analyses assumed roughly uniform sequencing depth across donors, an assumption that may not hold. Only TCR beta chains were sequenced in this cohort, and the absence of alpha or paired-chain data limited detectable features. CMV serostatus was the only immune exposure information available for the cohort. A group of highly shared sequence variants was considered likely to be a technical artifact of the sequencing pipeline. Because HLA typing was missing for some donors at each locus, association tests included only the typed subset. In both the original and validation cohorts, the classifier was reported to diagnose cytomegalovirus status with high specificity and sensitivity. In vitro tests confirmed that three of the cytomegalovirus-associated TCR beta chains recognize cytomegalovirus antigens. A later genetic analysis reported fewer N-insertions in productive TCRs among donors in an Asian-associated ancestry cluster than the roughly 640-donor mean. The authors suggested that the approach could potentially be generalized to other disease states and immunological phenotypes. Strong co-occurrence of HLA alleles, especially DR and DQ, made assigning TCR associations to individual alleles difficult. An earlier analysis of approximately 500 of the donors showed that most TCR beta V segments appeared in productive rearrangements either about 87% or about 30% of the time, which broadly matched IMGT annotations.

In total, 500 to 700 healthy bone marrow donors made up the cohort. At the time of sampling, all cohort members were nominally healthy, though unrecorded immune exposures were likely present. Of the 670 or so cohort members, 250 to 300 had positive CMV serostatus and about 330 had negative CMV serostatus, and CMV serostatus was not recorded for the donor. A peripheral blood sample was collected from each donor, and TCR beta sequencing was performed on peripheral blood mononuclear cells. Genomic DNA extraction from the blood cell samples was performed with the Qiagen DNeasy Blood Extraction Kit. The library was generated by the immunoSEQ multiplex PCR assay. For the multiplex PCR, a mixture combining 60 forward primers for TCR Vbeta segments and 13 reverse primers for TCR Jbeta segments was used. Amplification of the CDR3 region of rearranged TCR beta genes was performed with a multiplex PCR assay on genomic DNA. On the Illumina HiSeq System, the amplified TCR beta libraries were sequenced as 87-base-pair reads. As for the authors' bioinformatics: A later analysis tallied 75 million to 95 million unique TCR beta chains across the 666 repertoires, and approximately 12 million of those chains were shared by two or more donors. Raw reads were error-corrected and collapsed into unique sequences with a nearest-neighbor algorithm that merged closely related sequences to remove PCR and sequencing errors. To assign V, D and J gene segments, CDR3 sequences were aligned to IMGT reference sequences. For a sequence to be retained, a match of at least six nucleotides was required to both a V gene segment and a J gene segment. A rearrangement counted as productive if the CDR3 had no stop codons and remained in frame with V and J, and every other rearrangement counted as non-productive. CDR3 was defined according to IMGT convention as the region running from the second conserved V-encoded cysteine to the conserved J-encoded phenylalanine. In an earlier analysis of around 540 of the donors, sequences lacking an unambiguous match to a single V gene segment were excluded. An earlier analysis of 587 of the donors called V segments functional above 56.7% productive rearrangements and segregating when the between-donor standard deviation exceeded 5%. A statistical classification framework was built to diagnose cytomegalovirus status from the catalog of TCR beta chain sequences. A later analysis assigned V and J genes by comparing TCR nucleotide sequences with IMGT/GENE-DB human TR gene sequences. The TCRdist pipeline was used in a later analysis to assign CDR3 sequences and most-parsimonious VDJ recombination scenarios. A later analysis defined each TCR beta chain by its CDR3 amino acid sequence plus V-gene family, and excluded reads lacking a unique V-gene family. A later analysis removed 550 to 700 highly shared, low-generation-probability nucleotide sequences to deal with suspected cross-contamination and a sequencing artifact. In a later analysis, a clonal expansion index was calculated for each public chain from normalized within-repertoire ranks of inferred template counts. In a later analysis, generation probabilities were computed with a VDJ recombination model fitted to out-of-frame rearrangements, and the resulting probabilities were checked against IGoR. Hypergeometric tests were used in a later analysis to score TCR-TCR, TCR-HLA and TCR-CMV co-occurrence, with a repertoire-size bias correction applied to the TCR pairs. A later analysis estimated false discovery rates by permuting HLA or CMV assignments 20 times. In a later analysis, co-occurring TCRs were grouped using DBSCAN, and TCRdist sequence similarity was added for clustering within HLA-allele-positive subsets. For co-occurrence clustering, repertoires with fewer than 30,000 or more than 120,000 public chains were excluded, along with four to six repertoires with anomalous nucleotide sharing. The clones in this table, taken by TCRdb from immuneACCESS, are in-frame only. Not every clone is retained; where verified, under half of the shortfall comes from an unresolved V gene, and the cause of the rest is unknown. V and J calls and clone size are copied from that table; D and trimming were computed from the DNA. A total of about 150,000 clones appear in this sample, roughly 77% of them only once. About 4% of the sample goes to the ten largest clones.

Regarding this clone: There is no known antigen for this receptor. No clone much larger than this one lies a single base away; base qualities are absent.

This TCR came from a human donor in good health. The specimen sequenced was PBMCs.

This receptor carries the CDR3 CASTPTQGMNQPQHF. The nucleotide sequence reads TGTGCCAGCACCCCAACACAGGGGATGAATCAGCCCCAGCATTTT. Recombination linked TRBV6-1 to TRBJ1-5; the central 7 bases match TRBD1. Sequences MNHNS (CDR1) and SASEGT (CDR2) are obtained from the germline V gene. At the junction V is shortened by 7 bases and J by 4 bases; bases outside the gene matches: 10. Measured from the cysteine to the phenylalanine, the CDR3 is 15 residues long. The CDR3 DNA has 45 bases and is translated from base 1.